Each of the 18 T cell receptor beta chains below was sequenced from the same sample in a study of T cell repertoires in cytomegalovirus infection. Their antigens remain unidentified. TCRdb itself ran the reads through MiXCR, one entry per CDR3 protein. The sample holds around 300,000 distinct CDR3 sequences; about 25% are singletons and the top ten take about 14%. The input for sequencing was cultured PBMCs, taken from culture after CMV antigen stimulation. The receptors stem from a human donor in good health (CMV status not recorded). Some clones in this sample may be carry-over from other donors' samples.

In this sample, this clonotype turned up many times. The rearrangement joins TRBV10-3 to TRBJ1-1; a weak D match, TRBD1 (5 bases). The germline gives CDR1 ENHRY, CDR2 SYGVKD. The germline V and J ends were trimmed by 10 bases and 4 bases, with 16 bases remaining between them. The CDR3 totals 13 residues. The CDR3 loop is CATSSGQVTEAFF. Here the CDR3 DNA reads TGTGCCACCTCTTCAGGGCAGGTCACTGAAGCTTTCTTT.

In its sample, this clonotype was seen a few times. The CDR3 loop is CASSHVTGTNEKLFF. The CDR3 nucleotides are TGTGCCAGTAGTCACGTGACAGGGACAAATGAAAAACTGTTTTTT. This chain links TRBV19 with TRBJ1-4; 7 positions match TRBD1. Germline V gene sequence: CDR1 LNHDA, CDR2 SQIVND (reference sequence). The CDR3 is 15 residues long. Trimming removed 5 bases from V and 5 bases from J; junction bases left unmatched: 8.

The J gene is TRBJ2-1, the V gene TRBV20-1; TRBD2 aligns across 8 bases. The DNA end lines up better with TRBJ2-7; the J call may be wrong. The CDR3 loop spans 14 amino acids. Germline V gives CDR1 DFQATT, CDR2 SNEGSKA (reference sequence). Here the CDR3 DNA reads TGCAGTGCTAGTCACGGGAGGGTCAACAATGAGCAGTACTTC. Its translation: CSASHGRVNNEQYF.

This clonotype has only a few counts. This chain uses TRBV12-3 or TRBV12-4 with TRBJ2-1, with TRBD2 matching over 8 bases. This CDR3 contains 15 residues. The V segment lost 3 bases and the J segment 7 bases; nucleotides outside the gene matches: 8. CDR3: CASSFVGGGLNEQFF. The CDR3 bases are TGTGCCAGCAGTTTCGTCGGGGGGGGTTTGAATGAGCAGTTCTTC.

This clonotype has at least ten counts. The rearrangement joins TRBV7-2 to TRBJ2-1, with D possibly TRBD1 on 6 matching bases. The CDR3 has 17 amino acids. Germline CDR1 reads SGHTA; CDR2 reads FQGNSA. V was shortened by 4 bases and J by 0 bases, with 16 bases between the two germline ends. The chain's CDR3 is CASSYSGHQSSYNEQFF. The DNA for the CDR3 is TGTGCCAGCAGCTATTCGGGACACCAGAGCTCCTACAATGAGCAGTTCTTC. Full variable domain (rest looked up from reference TRBV7-2 and TRBJ2-1): GAGVSQSPSNKVTEKGKDVELRCDPISGHTALYWYRQSLGQGLEFLIYFQGNSAPDKSGLPSDRFSAERTGGSVSTLTIQRTQQEDSAVYLCASSYSGHQSSYNEQFFGPGTRLTVL.

This chain uses TRBV11-2 with TRBJ2-5; TRBD2 matches at 10 bases. The CDR3 spans 16 residues. Germline-derived CDR1 and CDR2 are SGHAT and FQNNGV. V was pared by 6 bases and J by 1 base, with 8 bases of the junction left unmatched. The CDR3 loop reads CASRQIAGGSQETQYF. As DNA, the CDR3 is TGTGCCAGCAGACAGATAGCGGGAGGCTCCCAAGAGACCCAGTACTTC. Full variable domain (rest looked up from reference TRBV11-2 and TRBJ2-5): EAGVAQSPRYKIIEKRQSVAFWCNPISGHATLYWYQQILGQGPKLLIQFQNNGVVDDSQLPKDRFSAERLKGVDSTLKIQPAKLEDSAVYLCASRQIAGGSQETQYFGPGTRLLVL.

This clonotype was found many times. This chain uses TRBV7-2 with TRBJ1-2, with D perhaps TRBD1 (5 bases). Germline V lookup: CDR1 SGHTA, CDR2 FQGNSA. This CDR3 is 12 amino acids long. V lost 0 bases, J lost 13 bases, and 12 bases lay in between. In DNA, the CDR3 is TGTGCCAGCAGCTTAGCGCTTGGCAGGGTCACCTTC. This codes for CASSLALGRVTF.

The gene calls are TRBV27 and TRBJ2-3, with D perhaps matching TRBD2 (5 bases). Germline V gene data show CDR1 as MNHEY and CDR2 as SMNVEV (reference sequence). The V end was cut by 5 bases, the J end by 0 bases, with 12 bases between. The CDR3 has 15 residues. The CDR3 bases are TGTGCCAGCAGTCGACGGGAAACTAGCACAGATACGCAGTATTTT. This translates into CASSRRETSTDTQYF.

Ten or more counts support this clonotype. The V gene is TRBV7-2, the J gene TRBJ1-1; D remains unclear. CDR3 length equals 9 residues. The germline CDR1 and CDR2 sequences are SGHTA and FQGNSA. The CDR3 protein is CVWSAEAFF. CDR3 bases: TGTGTATGGTCTGCTGAAGCTTTCTTT.

The sample holds a few counts of this clonotype. The chain combines TRBV11-1 with TRBJ1-1; 10 bases line up with TRBD1. Losses at the gene ends were 4 bases for V and 3 bases for J; bases not matched to a gene: 5. This CDR3 is 15 amino acids long. Germline values: CDR1 SGHAT, CDR2 FQDESV (reference sequence). CDR3 DNA: TGTGCCAGCAGCTCGGACAGGGGGTTCGACACTGAAGCTTTCTTT. This translates into CASSSDRGFDTEAFF.

In this sample, this clonotype turned up a few times. This chain joins TRBV20-1 and TRBJ2-1, with a tentative D call TRBD2 (6 bases). The CDR3 has 14 residues. Germline loops: CDR1 DFQATT, CDR2 SNEGSKA (reference sequence). The V and J ends lost 4 bases and 2 bases respectively, with 12 bases between them. This CDR3 reads CSAKLAITYNEQFF. CDR3 nucleotide sequence: TGCAGTGCTAAGCTAGCGATTACCTACAATGAGCAGTTCTTC.

In this sample, this clonotype turned up many times. The CDR3: CASSEVSGRTLNTGELFF. The DNA of the CDR3 is TGCGCCAGCAGTGAGGTTAGCGGGAGGACATTGAACACCGGGGAGCTGTTTTTT. The gene calls are TRBV10-2 and TRBJ2-2; TRBD2 agrees at 10 bases. The CDR3 covers 18 residues. The trim removed 2 bases at V and 1 base at J, leaving 7 bases unmatched. CDR1 WSHSY and CDR2 SAAADI come from the germline V gene.

V and J are TRBV7-9 and TRBJ1-4; 8 nucleotides match TRBD1. Germline loops: CDR1 SEHNR, CDR2 FQNEAQ (reference sequence). After removal of 1 base from V and 8 bases from J, the junction contained 6 bases not matched to a gene. The CDR3 loop spans 15 amino acids. The CDR3 DNA follows: TGTGCCAGCAGCTTAGATGACAGGGGAAGAGAAAAACTGTTTTTT. Translation gives CASSLDDRGREKLFF.

This clonotype was counted at least ten times. J is TRBJ2-6 and V is TRBV7-2; D is uncertain. The CDR3 extends over 13 amino acids. V was pared by 6 bases and J by 0 bases, with 3 bases between. Germline V gene sequence: CDR1 SGHTA, CDR2 FQGNSA. The CDR3 region is CASSFSGANVLTF. The CDR3 DNA sequence: TGTGCCAGCAGTTTCTCTGGGGCCAACGTCCTGACTTTC.

Written as DNA, the CDR3 is TGTGCCAGCAGCCTCCGGACAGGGAGCTACGAGCAGTACGTC. It encodes CASSLRTGSYEQYV. The rearrangement joins TRBV5-5 to TRBJ2-7; 8 bases fit TRBD1. Germline assignment: CDR1 SGHKS and CDR2 YYEKEE (reference sequence). The CDR3 is 14 residues long. The V and J ends lost 4 bases and 3 bases, in that order; junction bases with no gene match: 6.

The J gene is TRBJ1-1, the V gene TRBV29-1; the match to TRBD1 covers 7 bases. This CDR3 contains 13 residues. Germline V gene lookup returns CDR1 SQVTM and CDR2 ANQGSEA. V gave up 5 bases and J gave up 4 bases; unmatched junction bases: 7. CDR3 nucleotides: TGCAGCGTTTTGACAGGGCCCGGCACTGAAGCTTTCTTT. Amino acid sequence: CSVLTGPGTEAFF. The full variable domain, in which reference TRBV29-1 and TRBJ1-1 provide the parts outside the CDR3, is SAVISQKPSRDICQRGTSLTIQCQVDSQVTMMFWYRQQPGQSLTLIATANQGSEATYESGFVIDKFPISRPNLTFSTLTVSNMSPEDSSIYLCSVLTGPGTEAFFGQGTRLTVV.

This clonotype was observed a handful of times. The genes are TRBV10-3 and TRBJ1-1; no clear D. The CDR3 is 11 amino acids. Germline V lookup: CDR1 ENHRY, CDR2 SYGVKD. Trimming cost V 6 bases and J 0 bases, with 2 bases left between them. The CDR3 loop is CAIRVNTEAFF. In DNA, the CDR3 is TGTGCCATCAGGGTGAACACTGAAGCTTTCTTT.

In this sample, this clonotype turned up a few times. J is TRBJ2-7 and V is TRBV28, with 9 bases lining up with TRBD2. Germline V gives CDR1 MDHEN, CDR2 SYDVKM. The CDR3 is made up of 15 amino acids. Trimming removed 6 bases from V and 5 bases from J; junction bases left unmatched: 11. This CDR3 reads CASRPGTSTTHEQYF. CDR3 coding DNA: TGTGCCAGCAGGCCCGGGACTAGCACGACCCACGAGCAGTACTTC.